The 29 T cell receptor beta chains below come from one sample, sequenced in a study of cytomegalovirus exposure and HLA in healthy donors. The PCR was carried out with 60 Vbeta primers and 13 Jbeta primers. The data were produced by immunoSEQ multiplex PCR, yet TCRdb's version contains in-frame clones alone and is incomplete. The sample holds 99,000 or so clones, 75% to 85% seen once. Specimen: PBMCs. The receptors were sampled from a man aged 30-40 years in good health and CMV-seronegative.

This clone was observed a handful of times. This rearrangement joins TRBV6-6 to TRBJ1-2, with 8 bases lining up with TRBD1. Per germline, CDR1 MNHNY and CDR2 SVGAGI (reference sequence). The CDR3 has 15 amino acids. Trimming took 7 bases from V and 8 from J; bases not matched to a gene: 15. The CDR3 DNA reads as TGTGCCAGCATGTCGCGGACAGGGAGTGACCCCGGCTACACCTTC. This gives the protein CASMSRTGSDPGYTF.

This clone has at least ten counts. The genes are TRBV14 and TRBJ2-3; TRBD2 agrees at 10 bases. The CDR3 runs to 18 residues. Germline V gene data show CDR1 as SGHDN and CDR2 as FVKESK. The trim removed 2 bases at V and 0 bases at J, leaving 8 bases unmatched. The CDR3 spells CASSQTSGIKESTDTQYF. DNA for the CDR3: TGTGCCAGCAGCCAAACTAGCGGGATTAAGGAGAGCACAGATACGCAGTATTTT.

V is TRBV7-9 and J is TRBJ2-3, with D tentatively TRBD2 (6 bases). The CDR3 loop spans 15 amino acids. Germline CDR1 SEHNR, CDR2 FQNEAQ (reference sequence). The V end lost 7 bases, the J end lost 5 bases, and 19 bases lay between the germline ends. DNA of the CDR3: TGTGCCAGCATCCAAATCCCGGGGGTTCTAGATACGCAGTATTTT. Encoded protein: CASIQIPGVLDTQYF.

The CDR3 nucleotides are TGCAGCGCCGCGAGACAGGGGGCGGGGTATGGCTACACCTTC. Its protein is CSAARQGAGYGYTF. The chain is built from TRBV29-1 and TRBJ1-2; 10 bases are a match to TRBD1. V dropped 7 bases and J dropped 5; count of bases not matched to a gene: 10. This CDR3 is built from 14 residues. Germline V gene lookup returns CDR1 SQVTM and CDR2 ANQGSEA.

This clone has just a few counts. Different DNA sequences within this sample yield the same CDR3. The chain couples TRBV7-3 to TRBJ2-6; 11 bases are shared with TRBD1. The junction had 6 bases not matched to a gene; V was cut back by 6 bases and J by 2 bases. The germline CDR1 and CDR2 sequences are SGHTA and FQGTGA. This CDR3 comprises 17 residues. CDR3 sequence: CASSLGQGAPGANVLTF. CDR3 bases: TGTGCCAGCAGTCTAGGACAGGGGGCGCCTGGGGCCAACGTCCTGACTTTC.

Notes on this clone: This likely comes from a read error, as the CDR3 has no conserved phenylalanine or tryptophan at its end. The chain links TRBV4-1 to TRBJ2-6; 8 positions agree with TRBD1. Looked up from germline, CDR1 is MGHRA and CDR2 is YSYEKL. This CDR3 comprises 16 residues. V lost 3 bases to trimming and J lost 2 bases; unmatched junction nucleotides: 3. The CDR3 nucleotides are TGCGCCAGCAGCCAGAGGACAGGGACTGGGGCCAACGTCCTGACTTCC. Translation gives CASSQRTGTGANVLTS.

The genes are TRBV4-1 and TRBJ1-4, with a tentative D call TRBD1 (5 bases). Looked up from germline, CDR1 is MGHRA and CDR2 is YSYEKL. Trimming left V 4 bases short and J 8 bases short, with 17 bases between. This CDR3 contains 15 residues. Written as DNA, the CDR3 is TGCGCCAGCAGCCCTCGTAGACAGTTGGGGGAAAAACTGTTTTTT. This sequence encodes CASSPRRQLGEKLFF.

This chain joins TRBV19 and TRBJ1-2; 12 bases are shared with TRBD1. Germline-derived CDR1 and CDR2 are LNHDA and SQIVND (reference sequence). V was clipped by 5 bases and J by 4 bases; unmatched bases: 11. The CDR3 runs 17 residues. The CDR3 loop reads CASSAQGQGAPGYGYTF. The DNA of the CDR3 is TGTGCCAGTAGTGCCCAGGGACAGGGGGCGCCGGGCTATGGCTACACCTTC.

The chain couples TRBV27 to TRBJ2-3; TRBD1 matches at 8 bases. Trimming cost V 4 bases and J 4 bases; bases outside gene matches: 10. Germline loops: CDR1 MNHEY, CDR2 SMNVEV (reference sequence). The CDR3 consists of 16 residues. The CDR3 is CASSSFGQGSADTQYF. For the CDR3, the DNA is TGTGCCAGCAGTTCATTCGGACAGGGAAGTGCAGATACGCAGTATTTT.

The V call is TRBV7-2, the J call TRBJ2-7; 10 nucleotides line up with TRBD2. The V gene's germline CDR1 is SGHTA and CDR2 FQGNSA. Losses at the gene ends were 1 base for V and 5 bases for J; bases not matched to a gene: 2. This CDR3 spans 14 amino acids. The CDR3 DNA reads as TGTGCCAGCAGCTTAGGGGGACTAGCGAACGAGCAGTACTTC. Translating gives CASSLGGLANEQYF.

This clone was detected once. The gene calls are TRBV7-2 and TRBJ1-1; D may be TRBD1 (5 bases). Trimming shortened V by 6 bases and J by 0 bases, and 17 bases separated the two germline ends. The CDR3 is 16 residues long. Per germline, CDR1 SGHTA and CDR2 FQGNSA. The CDR3 spells CASSRFRASMNTEAFF. In DNA form, the CDR3 reads TGTGCCAGCAGTCGTTTCAGGGCCTCCATGAACACTGAAGCTTTCTTT. Looking up the rest from reference TRBV7-2 and TRBJ1-1 gives the full variable domain: GAGVSQSPSNKVTEKGKDVELRCDPISGHTALYWYRQSLGQGLEFLIYFQGNSAPDKSGLPSDRFSAERTGGSVSTLTIQRTQQEDSAVYLCASSRFRASMNTEAFFGQGTRLTVV.

This chain uses TRBV9 with TRBJ2-7; the match to TRBD2 covers 9 bases. The CDR3 has 15 residues. V gave up 3 bases and J gave up 1 base; unmatched junction bases: 5. Germline V gives CDR1 SGDLS, CDR2 YYNGEE. CDR3: CASSEHSGGSYEQYF. CDR3 sequence (DNA): TGTGCCAGCAGCGAACACAGCGGGGGGTCCTACGAGCAGTACTTC.

The rearrangement joins TRBV6-5 to TRBJ1-3; D might be TRBD1 (5 bases). CDR1 and CDR2 from the germline V gene are MNHEY and SVGAGI. There are 16 residues in the CDR3. The V and J ends lost 0 bases and 4 bases respectively, with 13 bases between them. CDR3 amino acids: CASSYSAGIEGNTIYF. As DNA, the CDR3 is TGTGCCAGCAGTTACTCAGCAGGGATCGAAGGAAACACCATATATTTT.

In nucleotides, the CDR3 is TGTGCCAGCAGCTTCAGGGAATCCTACGAGCAGTACTTC. It is translated as CASSFRESYEQYF. The rearrangement links TRBV5-6 to TRBJ2-7, with D possibly being TRBD1 (5 bases). The V gene lost 2 bases and the J gene lost 1 base, with 7 bases spanning the gap. Germline V gene sequence: CDR1 SGHDT, CDR2 YYEEEE. CDR3 size: 13 residues.

The chain carries TRBV13 and TRBJ1-2; a weak D match, TRBD1 (6 bases). Germline assignment: CDR1 PRHDT and CDR2 FYEKMQ (reference sequence). The CDR3 consists of 18 residues. V was cut by 4 bases and J by 1 base, with 22 bases left in between. The DNA of the CDR3 is TGTGCCAGCAGCTGGATTTCAGGACAGCTCTCCCTTAACTATGGCTACACCTTC. This sequence encodes CASSWISGQLSLNYGYTF.

This clone was found a few times. The CDR3 sequence is CSGRDQGNTIYF. Here the CDR3 DNA reads TGCAGCGGGCGGGACCAAGGAAACACCATATATTTT. The chain has TRBV29-1 and TRBJ1-3, with D perhaps TRBD1 (5 bases). V was cut by 7 bases and J by 4 bases, with 11 bases left in between. Germline V gene lookup returns CDR1 SQVTM and CDR2 ANQGSEA. CDR3 length equals 12 residues.

This clone has more than one count but fewer than ten. The J gene is TRBJ1-4, the V gene TRBV7-9; D unresolved. CDR3 size: 15 residues. CDR1 and CDR2 (germline): SEHNR, FQNEAQ (reference sequence). V was pared by 0 bases and J by 5 bases, with 10 bases between. The chain's CDR3 is CASSLAAAENEKLFF. The CDR3, as DNA: TGTGCCAGCAGCTTAGCGGCGGCTGAAAATGAAAAACTGTTTTTT.

The chain employs TRBV19 and TRBJ2-1, with a possible D match to TRBD2 (6 bases). Germline values: CDR1 LNHDA, CDR2 SQIVND (reference sequence). The ends were cut back, 7 bases at V and 4 bases at J, with 20 bases in the middle. The CDR3 covers 16 residues. The DNA for the CDR3 is TGTGCCAGTACTGTAACGGGACGGGGGTTTTACAATGAGCAGTTCTTC. Its protein is CASTVTGRGFYNEQFF.

The rearrangement links TRBV6-1 to TRBJ1-4, with D possibly TRBD1 on 6 matching bases. This CDR3 spans 15 amino acids. Trimming pared 7 bases from V and 7 bases from J, leaving 19 bases between. Per the germline V gene, CDR1 is MNHNS and CDR2 is SASEGT. CDR3 coding DNA: TGTGCCAGCATTACGGTACAGGGTTATGGTGAAAAACTGTTTTTT. It specifies CASITVQGYGEKLFF.

This sequence joins TRBV5-5 and TRBJ2-7; TRBD1 matches at 9 bases. J was trimmed by 2 bases and V by 2 bases; bases with no gene match: 8. In germline, CDR1 is SGHKS, CDR2 YYEKEE (reference sequence). This CDR3 comprises 16 residues. The CDR3 region has the DNA TGTGCCAGCAGCTTCCAACCTCGGACAGGGGCCTACGAGCAGTACTTC. Its protein product is CASSFQPRTGAYEQYF.

The V and J genes are TRBV6-6 and TRBJ1-4, with 9 positions matching TRBD1. V lost 8 bases, J lost 8 bases, and 6 bases stayed unmatched. Germline CDR1 and CDR2: MNHNY and SVGAGI (reference sequence). The CDR3 is made up of 13 amino acids. CDR3 nucleotides: TGTGCCAGCCGAGGGACAGGGTGGGAAAAACTGTTTTTT. Translation gives CASRGTGWEKLFF.

This clone was picked up a small number of times. This sequence joins TRBV7-8 and TRBJ1-1; D is unclear. The CDR3 has 15 residues. V lost 2 bases and J 1 base, leaving 11 bases between the germline ends. The germline gives CDR1 SGHVS, CDR2 FQNEAQ. The CDR3 is CASSLIAQENTEAFF. Written as DNA, the CDR3 is TGTGCCAGCAGCTTAATCGCCCAGGAGAACACTGAAGCTTTCTTT.

The chain joins TRBV18 to TRBJ2-1; TRBD1 agrees at 7 bases. Germline loops: CDR1 KGHSH, CDR2 LQKENI. The CDR3 extends over 14 amino acids. V lost 2 bases and J lost 10; bases outside the gene matches: 8. In nucleotides, the CDR3 is TGTGCCAGCTCACCAGATGACAGGGAGCGCGAGCAGTTCTTC. This translates into CASSPDDREREQFF.

The gene calls are TRBV6-4 and TRBJ1-2; a possible D gene is TRBD1 (6 bases). Germline lookup yields CDR1 MRHNA and CDR2 SNTAGT. There are 15 residues in the CDR3. The V end lost 2 bases, the J end lost 3 bases, and 13 bases lay between the germline ends. CDR3 sequence (DNA): TGTGCCAGCAGTGACGAGGTTACAGGGTACTATGGCTACACCTTC. Translation: CASSDEVTGYYGYTF.

CDR3 sequence reads: CASSFGRTGTSLGGETQYF. In DNA form, the CDR3 reads TGTGCCAGCAGTTTTGGGAGGACCGGGACTAGCTTGGGGGGGGAGACCCAGTACTTC. The chain links TRBV27 to TRBJ2-5; 9 bases are a match to TRBD2. The CDR3 contains 19 residues. The germline V gene encodes CDR1 MNHEY and CDR2 SMNVEV (reference sequence). With 3 bases clipped from V and 5 bases from J, the junction kept 19 bases outside the gene matches.

Concerning this clone itself: The junction shows a germline mismatch at one end, possibly a read error. The chain links TRBV6-1 to TRBJ1-2, with D unclear. Germline V gene data show CDR1 as MNHNS and CDR2 as SASEGT. The CDR3 consists of 20 residues. The CDR3 sequence is CAGSELSAHLLGRPNYGYTF. CDR3 DNA sequence: TGTGCCGGCAGTGAACTTTCCGCTCACTTACTGGGCCGCCCTAACTATGGCTACACCTTC.

The rearrangement links TRBV9 to TRBJ2-1, with 7 bases lining up with TRBD2. CDR1 is SGDLS, CDR2 YYNGEE, per germline. The J segment lost 3 bases and the V segment lost 5 bases, leaving 14 bases of the junction unmatched. CDR3 size: 17 residues. This chain's CDR3 is CASRRGAEGGSYNEQFF. Here the CDR3 DNA reads TGTGCCAGCAGGAGAGGGGCGGAGGGAGGGAGCTACAATGAGCAGTTCTTC.

The chain combines TRBV5-1 with TRBJ2-1, with TRBD2 matching 11 bases. The CDR3 spans 14 residues. Germline V CDR1 and CDR2: SGHRS, YFSETQ. Trimming took 7 bases from V and 7 from J; bases not matched to a gene: 7. CDR3 amino acids: CASQGTSGENEQFF. The CDR3 coding sequence is TGCGCCAGCCAAGGGACTAGCGGCGAAAATGAGCAGTTCTTC.

V usage is TRBV29-1 and J usage is TRBJ2-2; 7 nucleotides line up with TRBD1. CDR1 is SQVTM and CDR2 is ANQGSEA in the germline V gene. This CDR3 has 15 amino acids. The V and J ends lost 8 bases and 10 bases, in that order; junction bases with no gene match: 19. The CDR3 nucleotides are TGCAGCACCTCACGAGGGCAGGGGGTAGGGGAGGAGCTGTTTTTT. Protein sequence: CSTSRGQGVGEELFF.